These T cell receptor beta chains were read from a single sample in a study of blood T cell repertoires in COVID-19. Clones were read by immunoSEQ multiplex PCR, and TCRdb kept only the in-frame ones, dropping some. The table lists around 61,000 clones, 65% to 90% of them singletons. Specimen: peripheral blood. These receptors came from a man aged 45-60 years with active COVID-19. The CDR3 runs from the conserved cysteine through the conserved F or W. D genes are given only for firm matches. The size entry is marked missing in some rows and otherwise reads once, few, many or a size class.

clone_size j_call d_call v_call cdr3_aa cdr3_nt
NA TRBJ2-7 NA TRBV9 CASSVGVGSYEQYF TGTGCCAGCAGCGTAGGGGTCGGGAGCTACGAGCAGTACTTC
NA TRBJ2-3 TRBD2 TRBV5-6 CASSLFSTSGGARDTQYF TGTGCCAGCAGCTTGTTCTCGACTAGCGGGGGGGCCAGAGATACGCAGTATTTT
NA TRBJ2-6 TRBD1 TRBV7-9 CASSLLSDRDSGANVLTF TGTGCCAGCAGCTTATTATCGGACAGGGACTCTGGGGCCAACGTCCTGACTTTC
NA TRBJ1-1 NA TRBV12-3/TRBV12-4 CASSPIRGEAFF TGTGCCAGCAGCCCAATCAGGGGTGAAGCTTTCTTT
NA TRBJ1-2 TRBD1 TRBV9 CASSVAHSVDRGRYGYTF TGTGCCAGCAGCGTAGCCCACTCGGTGGACAGGGGACGGTATGGCTACACCTTC
few TRBJ2-5 NA TRBV5-5 CASSLEAAEETQYF TGTGCCAGCAGCTTGGAGGCAGCGGAGGAGACCCAGTACTTC
NA TRBJ2-5 TRBD1 TRBV28 CASSRTRGLGETQYF TGTGCCAGCAGCAGAACCAGGGGGCTAGGGGAGACCCAGTACTTC
NA TRBJ1-3 NA TRBV27 CASSGWGGSSGNTIYF TGTGCCAGCAGTGGGTGGGGAGGAAGCTCTGGAAACACCATATATTTT
NA TRBJ1-2 NA TRBV10-3 CAISVGDNYGYTF TGTGCCATCAGTGTCGGGGATAACTATGGCTACACCTTC
NA TRBJ2-1 NA TRBV7-9 CASSFPSGGRHNEQFF TGTGCCAGCAGCTTCCCCTCAGGAGGGCGGCACAATGAGCAGTTCTTC
NA TRBJ2-6 TRBD1 TRBV19 CASIRQGSGANVLTF TGTGCCAGTATTCGACAGGGGAGCGGGGCCAACGTCCTGACTTTC
NA TRBJ1-1 TRBD1 TRBV19 CASSTHRGRSTEAFF TGTGCCAGTAGTACCCACAGGGGGCGAAGCACTGAAGCTTTCTTT
few TRBJ1-2 NA TRBV18 CASSPSSGSRGYTF TGTGCCAGCTCACCATCTTCGGGATCTCGCGGCTACACCTTC
few TRBJ2-3 TRBD2 TRBV11-2 CASSLRGGDTDTQYF TGTGCCAGCAGCTTACGGGGGGGCGACACAGATACGCAGTATTTT
few TRBJ1-5 NA TRBV10-3 CAISEGDSSNQPQHF TGTGCCATCAGTGAAGGAGACAGTAGCAATCAGCCCCAGCATTTT
few TRBJ2-3 NA TRBV5-1 CASSLQGRTESDTQYF TGCGCCAGCAGCCTGCAGGGGCGCACCGAGTCAGATACGCAGTATTTT
NA TRBJ2-7 NA TRBV21-1 CASSKLAGRPLYF TGTGCCAGCAGCAAACTAGCGGGTCGGCCCCTGTACTTC